The clone carrying this T cell receptor (beta chain) was counted only a few times. Cohort allocation depended upon clinical history that participants reported. The assay was immunoSEQ multiplex PCR, and TCRdb's table has in-frame clones only and misses some. The sample consists of about 200,000 clones, about 86% of them appearing once. These data belong to a study of blood T cell repertoires in COVID-19. Germline V gene sequence: CDR1 SGHRS, CDR2 YFSETQ. This CDR3 comprises 15 residues. Trimming removed 4 bases from V and 4 bases from J, with 15 bases in between. The clonotype was recovered from a man aged 40-50 years who had recovered from COVID-19. Sequences were obtained from PBMCs or T cells enriched from blood (not recorded which). The chain uses TRBV5-1 and TRBJ2-1; perhaps TRBD2 as D (6 bases). For the CDR3, the DNA is TGCGCCAGCAGCCCCTCCGGGGGATCTTACAATGAGCAGTTCTTC. Translation gives CASSPSGGSYNEQFF.